This TCR beta chain was obtained from a study of OX40 agonist ivuxolimab in advanced cancers. Regarding the study in general: The costimulatory receptor OX40 (CD134) was targeted by ivuxolimab, a fully human IgG2 agonistic monoclonal antibody. Intravenous ivuxolimab was administered to patients every 2 weeks at six dose levels: 0.01, 0.1, 0.3, 1.5, 3 and 10 mg/kg. Of the approximately 50 dose-escalation patients, hepatocellular carcinoma was present in about 20, melanoma in roughly 15, renal cell carcinoma in 9 and head and neck cancer in 9. In the dose-escalation cohort, 82.7% of patients were male, and the mean age was approximately 64 years, with a range of roughly 23 to 85. Patients were allowed to have had prior anti-PD-1, anti-PD-L1 or anti-CTLA-4 therapy, and around 43% of the dose-escalation patients had been treated with checkpoint inhibitors. Partial responses were achieved by three dose-escalation patients, of whom one had hepatocellular carcinoma and two had cutaneous melanoma. The purpose of peripheral TCRbeta sequencing was to test whether ivuxolimab changed TCR sequence diversity and led to clonal T-cell expansion. The paper describes the monotherapy dose-escalation part (N of about 52 patients) of the phase I trial of ivuxolimab. Broad study findings and their caveats: After ivuxolimab, more expanded clones were found on average in CD8+ T cells than in CD4+ T cells. In partial responders in the 0.1-3.0 mg/kg groups, normalized peripheral clonal expansion was found to be among the lowest, especially among CD8+ T cells. Low levels of normalized T-cell clonal expansion were also seen in some patients who did not respond. The antigen specificity of the peripheral T cells that underwent clonal expansion was not determined. At doses of 0.1 to 3.0 mg/kg, clonal expansion of both CD4+ and CD8+ T cells in blood was seen between baseline and week 6.

This clone turned up a few times. Its cognate antigen has yet to be identified. No clone much larger than this one lies a single base away; base qualities are absent. The sample contains more than one DNA sequence encoding this CDR3. Genomic DNA was isolated from the sorted cells so that the TCRbeta CDR3 region could be sequenced. The immunoSEQ Assay was used for sequencing of TCRbeta CDR3 regions. TCRdb stores this immuneACCESS table with in-frame sequences only. Part of the clones is absent; in the studies checked, under half of the shortfall reflects unresolved V genes, and no reason is known for the rest. This sample holds about 70,000 clones; just under 80% were observed only once. Approximately 5% of the sample is taken by the ten largest. Patients with a history of autoimmune disease or receiving systemic immunosuppression were excluded from the trial. In every dose cohort, peripheral blood was drawn for TCR sequencing at baseline, cycle 4 day 1, and cycle 7 day 1. Samples were obtained from an open-label, multicenter, first-in-human phase I dose-escalation trial of ivuxolimab. Adults with locally advanced or metastatic head and neck squamous cell, hepatocellular, melanoma or renal cell carcinoma were enrolled in the trial. Before TCR sequencing, CD4+ T cells and CD8+ T cells were sorted from peripheral blood as separate populations.

Reading the germline V gene (reference sequence) gives CDR1 LNHDA and CDR2 SQIVND. Spanning cysteine to phenylalanine, the CDR3 consists of 13 amino acids. Just the 39-base CDR3 DNA is kept, in frame starting at base 1. V and J are truncated by 5 bases and 0 bases respectively, leaving an intervening sequence of 5 bases. In this chain, TRBV19 is recombined with TRBJ1-5; no D gene can be assigned with confidence. The clonotype was recovered from an adult with an advanced solid tumor such as melanoma, head and neck, liver or kidney cancer. Source: CD4+ or CD8+ T cells sorted from blood, taken in a trial of the OX40 agonist ivuxolimab. DNA sequence: TGTGCCAGTAGTCTCGATAGCAATCAGCCCCAGCATTTT. Its protein product is CASSLDSNQPQHF. Where the CDR3 stops, the reference TRBV19 and TRBJ1-5 genes take over; the full variable domain is DGGITQSPKYLFRKEGQNVTLSCEQNLNHDAMYWYRQDPGQGLRLIYYSQIVNDFQKGDIAEGYSVSREKKESFPLTVTSAQKNPTAFYLCASSLDSNQPQHFGDGTRLSIL.